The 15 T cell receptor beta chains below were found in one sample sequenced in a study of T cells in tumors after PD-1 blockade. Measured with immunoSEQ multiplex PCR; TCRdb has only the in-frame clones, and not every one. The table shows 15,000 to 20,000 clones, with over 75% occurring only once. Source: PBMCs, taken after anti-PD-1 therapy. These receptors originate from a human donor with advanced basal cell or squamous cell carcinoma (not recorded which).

Written as DNA, the CDR3 is TGTGCCAGCAGTTTATCTGCGGGAGTGGCTTCTTACGAGCAGTACTTC. This sequence encodes CASSLSAGVASYEQYF. The rearrangement links TRBV28 to TRBJ2-7; 7 bases fit TRBD2. CDR1 and CDR2 (germline): MDHEN, SYDVKM. The CDR3 has 16 residues. V trimming: 1 base; J trimming: 4 bases; junction bases outside the gene matches: 10.

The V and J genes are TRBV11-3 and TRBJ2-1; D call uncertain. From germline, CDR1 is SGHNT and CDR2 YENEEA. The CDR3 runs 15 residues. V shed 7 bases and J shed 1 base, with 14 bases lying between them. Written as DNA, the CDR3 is TGTGCCAGCAAAATAGGAGTTTTATCCTACAATGAGCAGTTCTTC. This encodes CASKIGVLSYNEQFF. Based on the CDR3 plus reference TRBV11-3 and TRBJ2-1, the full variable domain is EAGVVQSPRYKIIEKKQPVAFWCNPISGHNTLYWYLQNLGQGPELLIRYENEEAVDDSQLPKDRFSAERLKGVDSTLKIQPAELGDSAVYLCASKIGVLSYNEQFFGPGTRLTVL.

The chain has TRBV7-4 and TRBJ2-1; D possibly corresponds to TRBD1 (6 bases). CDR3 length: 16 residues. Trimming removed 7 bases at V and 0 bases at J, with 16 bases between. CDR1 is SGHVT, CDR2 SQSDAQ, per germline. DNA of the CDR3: TGTGCCAGCACCTCTTCAGGACAGTGCTCCTACAATGAGCAGTTCTTC. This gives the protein CASTSSGQCSYNEQFF.

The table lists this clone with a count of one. The CDR3 bases are TGTGCCAGCAGGAACAGGAAGGGCGGAATGAACACTGAAGCTTTCTTT. Its translation is CASRNRKGGMNTEAFF. The chain recombines TRBV5-4 with TRBJ1-1; D is possibly TRBD1 (5 bases). The CDR3 has 16 amino acids. CDR1 is SGHNT and CDR2 is YYREEE in the germline V gene (reference sequence). V lost 5 bases, J lost 0 bases, and 17 bases lay in between.

The DNA of the CDR3 is TGTGCCAGCAGCCAAGGATTGACTAGCGGGGACTATTACAATGAGCAGTTCTTC. Its translation: CASSQGLTSGDYYNEQFF. This chain uses TRBV14 with TRBJ2-1, with TRBD2 identical over 11 bases. V shed 1 base and J 4 bases; nucleotides not matched to a gene: 9. The length of the CDR3 is 18 residues. From germline, CDR1 is SGHDN and CDR2 FVKESK.

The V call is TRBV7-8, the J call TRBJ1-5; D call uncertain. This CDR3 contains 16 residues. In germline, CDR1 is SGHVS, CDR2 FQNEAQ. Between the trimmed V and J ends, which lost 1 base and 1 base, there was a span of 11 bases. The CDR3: CASSLGVGGSNQPQHF. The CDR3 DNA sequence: TGTGCCAGCAGCTTAGGGGTGGGAGGGAGCAATCAGCCCCAGCATTTT.

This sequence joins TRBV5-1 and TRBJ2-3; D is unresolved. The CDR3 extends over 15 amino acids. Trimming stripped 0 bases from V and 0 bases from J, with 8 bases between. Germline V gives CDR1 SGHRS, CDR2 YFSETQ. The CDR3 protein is CASSLAVSSTDTQYF. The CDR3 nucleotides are TGCGCCAGCAGCTTGGCCGTCTCTAGCACAGATACGCAGTATTTT. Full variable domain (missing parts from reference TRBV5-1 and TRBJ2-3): KAGVTQTPRYLIKTRGQQVTLSCSPISGHRSVSWYQQTPGQGLQFLFEYFSETQRNKGNFPGRFSGRQFSNSRSEMNVSTLELGDSALYLCASSLAVSSTDTQYFGPGTRLTVL.

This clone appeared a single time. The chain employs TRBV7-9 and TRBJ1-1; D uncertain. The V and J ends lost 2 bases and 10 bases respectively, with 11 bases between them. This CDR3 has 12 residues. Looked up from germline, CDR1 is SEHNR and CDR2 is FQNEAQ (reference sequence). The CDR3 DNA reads TGTGCCAGCAGCTTAAGGAGGCAAGGAGCTTTCTTT. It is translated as CASSLRRQGAFF.

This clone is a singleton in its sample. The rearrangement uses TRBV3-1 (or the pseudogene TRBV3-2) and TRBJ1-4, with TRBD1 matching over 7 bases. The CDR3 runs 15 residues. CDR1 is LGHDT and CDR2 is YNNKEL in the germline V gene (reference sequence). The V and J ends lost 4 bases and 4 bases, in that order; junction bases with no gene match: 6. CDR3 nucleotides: TGTGCCAGCAGCCCTCTCGGGACAGTTAATGAAAAACTGTTTTTT. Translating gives CASSPLGTVNEKLFF.

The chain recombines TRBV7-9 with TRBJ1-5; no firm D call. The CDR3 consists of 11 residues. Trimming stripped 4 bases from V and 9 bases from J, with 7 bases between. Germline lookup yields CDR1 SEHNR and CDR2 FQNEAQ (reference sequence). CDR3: CASSSGGPQHF. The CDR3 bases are TGTGCCAGCAGCTCCGGAGGGCCCCAGCATTTT.

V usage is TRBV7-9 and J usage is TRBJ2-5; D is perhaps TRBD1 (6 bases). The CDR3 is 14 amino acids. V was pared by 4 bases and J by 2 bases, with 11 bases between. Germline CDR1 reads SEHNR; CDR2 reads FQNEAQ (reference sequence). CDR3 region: CASSYTGRQETQYF. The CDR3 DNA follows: TGTGCCAGCAGCTATACAGGGCGACAAGAGACCCAGTACTTC. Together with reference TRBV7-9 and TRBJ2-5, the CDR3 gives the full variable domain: DTGVSQNPRHKITKRGQNVTFRCDPISEHNRLYWYRQTLGQGPEFLTYFQNEAQLEKSRLLSDRFSAERPKGSFSTLEIQRTEQGDSAMYLCASSYTGRQETQYFGPGTRLLVL.

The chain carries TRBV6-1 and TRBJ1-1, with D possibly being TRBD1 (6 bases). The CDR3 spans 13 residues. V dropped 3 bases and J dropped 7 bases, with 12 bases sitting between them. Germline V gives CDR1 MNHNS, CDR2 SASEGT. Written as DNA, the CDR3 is TGTGCCAGCAGTGATACTGGGGGCGGTGAAGCTTTCTTT. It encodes CASSDTGGGEAFF.

CDR3 nucleotide sequence: TGTGCCAGCAGTGAAAATACGGAAGTCTTGGGCGGCTACACCTTC. It yields the protein CASSENTEVLGGYTF. The chain combines TRBV6-4 with TRBJ1-2; D remains unclear. Germline loops: CDR1 MRHNA, CDR2 SNTAGT. V dropped 3 bases and J dropped 8 bases, with 19 bases sitting between them. The CDR3 is made up of 15 amino acids.

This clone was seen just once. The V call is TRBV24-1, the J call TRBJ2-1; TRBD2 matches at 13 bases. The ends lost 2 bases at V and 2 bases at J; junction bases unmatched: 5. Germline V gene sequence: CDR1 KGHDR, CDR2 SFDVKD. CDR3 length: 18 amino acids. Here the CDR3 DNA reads TGTGCCACCAGTGATTCTCGGACTAGCGGGGGTACCTACAATGAGCAGTTCTTC. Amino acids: CATSDSRTSGGTYNEQFF.

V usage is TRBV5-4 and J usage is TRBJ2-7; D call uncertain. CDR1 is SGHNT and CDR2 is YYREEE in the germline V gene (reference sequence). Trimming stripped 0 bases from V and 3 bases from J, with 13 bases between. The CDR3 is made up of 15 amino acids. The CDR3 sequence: CASSLEAHDDYEQYF. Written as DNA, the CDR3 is TGTGCCAGCAGCTTGGAGGCCCACGACGACTACGAGCAGTACTTC.